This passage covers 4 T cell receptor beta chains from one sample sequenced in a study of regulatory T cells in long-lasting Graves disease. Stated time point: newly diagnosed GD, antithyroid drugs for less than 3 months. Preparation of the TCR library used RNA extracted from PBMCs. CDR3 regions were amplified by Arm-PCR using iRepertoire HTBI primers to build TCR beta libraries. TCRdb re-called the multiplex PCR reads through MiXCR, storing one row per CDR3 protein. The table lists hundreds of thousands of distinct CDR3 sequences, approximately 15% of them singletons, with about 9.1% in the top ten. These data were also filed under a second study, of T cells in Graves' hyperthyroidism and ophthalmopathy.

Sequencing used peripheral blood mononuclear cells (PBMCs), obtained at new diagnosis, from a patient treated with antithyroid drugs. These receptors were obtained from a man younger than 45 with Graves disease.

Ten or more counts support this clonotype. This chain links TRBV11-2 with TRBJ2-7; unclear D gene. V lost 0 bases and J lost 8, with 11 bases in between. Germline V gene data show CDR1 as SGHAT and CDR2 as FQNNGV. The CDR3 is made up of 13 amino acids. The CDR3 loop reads CASSLEQNHKQYF. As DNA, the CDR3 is TGTGCCAGCAGCTTAGAGCAGAACCATAAGCAGTACTTC.

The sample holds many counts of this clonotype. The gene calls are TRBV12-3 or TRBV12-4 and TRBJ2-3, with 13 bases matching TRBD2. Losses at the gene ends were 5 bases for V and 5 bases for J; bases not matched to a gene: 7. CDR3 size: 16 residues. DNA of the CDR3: TGTGCCAGCAGTCCTTCGGGACTAGCGGGATTAGATACGCAGTATTTT. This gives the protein CASSPSGLAGLDTQYF.

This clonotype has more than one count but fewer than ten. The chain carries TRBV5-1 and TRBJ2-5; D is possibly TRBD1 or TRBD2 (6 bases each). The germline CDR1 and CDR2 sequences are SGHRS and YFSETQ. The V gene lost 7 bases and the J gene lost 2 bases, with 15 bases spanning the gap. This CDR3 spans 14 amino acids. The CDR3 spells CASAAGGQQETQYF. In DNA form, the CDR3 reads TGCGCCAGCGCTGCCGGGGGCCAGCAAGAGACCCAGTACTTC. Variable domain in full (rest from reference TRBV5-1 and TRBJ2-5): KAGVTQTPRYLIKTRGQQVTLSCSPISGHRSVSWYQQTPGQGLQFLFEYFSETQRNKGNFPGRFSGRQFSNSRSEMNVSTLELGDSALYLCASAAGGQQETQYFGPGTRLLVL.

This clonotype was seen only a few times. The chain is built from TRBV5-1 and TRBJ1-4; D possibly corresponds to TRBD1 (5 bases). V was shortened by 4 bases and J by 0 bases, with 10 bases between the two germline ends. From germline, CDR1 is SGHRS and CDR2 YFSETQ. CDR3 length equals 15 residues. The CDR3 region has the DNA TGCGCCAGCAGCCGGGACGGTGCAACTAATGAAAAACTGTTTTTT. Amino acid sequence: CASSRDGATNEKLFF.